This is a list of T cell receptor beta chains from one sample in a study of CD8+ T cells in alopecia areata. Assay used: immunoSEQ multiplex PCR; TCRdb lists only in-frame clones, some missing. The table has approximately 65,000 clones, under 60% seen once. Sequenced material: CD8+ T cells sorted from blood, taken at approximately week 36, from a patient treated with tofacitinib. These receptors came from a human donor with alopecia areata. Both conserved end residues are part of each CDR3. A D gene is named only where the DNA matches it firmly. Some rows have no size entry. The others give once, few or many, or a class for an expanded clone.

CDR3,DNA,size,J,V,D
CASSPGQAGGYEQYF,TGTGCCAGCAGCCCCGGACAGGCTGGGGGATACGAGCAGTACTTC,.,TRBJ2-7,TRBV9,TRBD1
CASSLEGPRPDTQYF,TGTGCCAGCAGCTTAGAGGGCCCGAGGCCGGATACGCAGTATTTT,once,TRBJ2-3,TRBV7-2,.
CASSQEGALSTGELFF,TGCGCCAGCAGCCAAGAAGGAGCTCTGAGCACCGGGGAGCTGTTTTTT,.,TRBJ2-2,TRBV4-1,.
CASSVGGSYEQYF,TGTGCCAGCAGTGTGGGGGGATCCTACGAGCAGTACTTC,few,TRBJ2-7,TRBV2,.
CASSSERRLQETQYF,TGTGCCAGCAGCTCGGAGCGTCGACTCCAAGAGACCCAGTACTTC,.,TRBJ2-5,TRBV7-8,.
CASSSNRGQKETQYF,TGTGCCAGCAGCTCAAACAGGGGGCAGAAAGAGACCCAGTACTTC,.,TRBJ2-5,TRBV7-9,TRBD1
CASSLTTGGRGQYF,TGTGCCAGCAGTTTAACAACAGGGGGCAGGGGGCAGTACTTC,.,TRBJ2-7,TRBV27,TRBD1
CASSYGQGYEQYF,TGTGCCAGCAGCTACGGACAGGGCTACGAGCAGTACTTC,.,TRBJ2-7,TRBV11-2,TRBD1
CASSSTSGRPGELFF,TGCGCCAGCAGCTCTACTAGCGGGAGGCCCGGGGAGCTGTTTTTT,few,TRBJ2-2,TRBV5-1,TRBD2
CASSFTGRGTSYNEQFF,TGTGCCAGCAGCTTCACAGGGAGAGGAACGTCCTACAATGAGCAGTTCTTC,.,TRBJ2-1,TRBV7-2,.
CASSRPRDSYTDTQYF,TGTGCCAGCAGCCGTCCCCGGGACAGCTATACAGATACGCAGTATTTT,few,TRBJ2-3,TRBV7-2,TRBD1
CASSLNSGSFNEQYF,TGTGCCAGCAGCTTAAACAGCGGGAGCTTCAACGAGCAGTACTTC,few,TRBJ2-7,TRBV7-9,TRBD2
CASSAGRTARRGYTF,TGTGCCAGCAGCGCAGGGAGGACAGCCCGACGGGGCTACACCTTC,few,TRBJ1-2,TRBV13,.
CAIRTPGGGYTF,TGTGCCATCCGGACTCCAGGCGGGGGCTACACCTTC,few,TRBJ1-2,TRBV10-3,.
CASSQSTGGAETQYF,TGCGCCAGCAGCCAGTCCACAGGGGGCGCAGAGACCCAGTACTTC,.,TRBJ2-5,TRBV4-1,TRBD1
CSVETTGGALDTQYF,TGCAGCGTTGAAACCACCGGGGGCGCCCTCGATACGCAGTATTTT,.,TRBJ2-3,TRBV29-1,.
CASSLGAGANVLTF,TGTGCTAGCAGTCTCGGGGCTGGGGCCAACGTCCTGACTTTC,many,TRBJ2-6,TRBV7-7,.
CSVEGVSGEGGNEQFF,TGCAGCGTTGAAGGAGTTAGCGGGGAGGGGGGCAATGAGCAGTTCTTC,.,TRBJ2-1,TRBV29-1,TRBD2